The source of this T cell receptor (beta chain) is a study of T-cell reconstitution after alpha-beta-depleted transplantation in children. CDR1 and CDR2 from the germline V gene are LGHNA and YSLEER. This CDR3 is built from 14 residues. With 1 base removed from V and 3 bases from J, the gap between germline ends came to 10 bases. The TCRbeta library incorporated unique molecular identifiers. TCRdb recomputed calls from the PCR reads with MiXCR, one row per CDR3 protein. The profile covers about 980,000 distinct CDR3 sequences, with about 26% appearing a single time and over 25% taken by the ten largest.

The sample consisted of PBMCs, mostly from graft donor cells, taken 360 days after TCRalphabeta/CD19-depleted stem cell transplant. The sequence was collected from a boy in the first two years of life who had a stem cell transplant for SCID, so the T cells may come from the graft donor. The rearrangement uses TRBV4-3 and TRBJ2-7, with D tentatively TRBD2 (6 bases). The CDR3 DNA sequence: TGCGCCAGCAGCCAAGTGCGGGGAGGCTACGAGCAGTACTTC. Translating it yields CASSQVRGGYEQYF.